The T cell receptor beta chain described here comes from a study of read filtering for tumor transcriptome and immune sequencing. Study details: IR-seq gave about 3.5 to 10.27 million TCR reads per sample; RNA-seq gave roughly 80 to 1,400.

There are many counts of this clonotype. Its antigen is as yet unknown. Findings of the study overall: RNA-seq captured clonotypes less deeply and reliably than IR-seq. The sorted CD138-negative fraction was a mixed bone marrow immune population, not purified T cells.

Germline V gene lookup returns CDR1 LGHDT and CDR2 YNNKEL (reference sequence). With 3 bases removed from V and 4 bases from J, the gap between germline ends came to 12 bases. This CDR3 has 15 amino acids. Molecular barcoded adaptors covering alpha/delta and beta/gamma chains were used on 400 to 450 ng RNA. TCRdb re-called the reads through MiXCR, storing one row per CDR3 protein. Among over 55,000 distinct CDR3 sequences listed, approximately 14% were seen once. Sample: a population of CD138-negative cells sorted from bone marrow. The chain employs TRBV3-1 and TRBJ1-4; TRBD1 is a possible D gene (6 bases). The TCR originated in a donor aged 40 or over with multiple myeloma. The CDR3 reads CASSHGQTDNEKLFF. For the CDR3, the DNA is TGTGCCAGCAGCCATGGACAGACGGATAATGAAAAACTGTTTTTT.